These 14 T cell receptor beta chains were all obtained from the same sample, sequenced in a study of cytomegalovirus exposure and HLA in healthy donors. Researchers ran the PCR with 60 Vbeta and 13 Jbeta primers. Using immunoSEQ multiplex PCR, the repertoire was profiled, and TCRdb retains in-frame clones only, with some absent. The sample contains around 65,000 clones, roughly 87% of which appear only once. What was sequenced was PBMCs. The receptors stem from a female donor in good health and CMV-seronegative.

The chain links TRBV2 to TRBJ2-7; TRBD1 matches 7 bases. The CDR3 runs to 14 residues. Germline V lookup: CDR1 SNHLY, CDR2 FYNNEI. V was clipped by 6 bases and J by 2 bases; unmatched bases: 7. The CDR3 sequence is CASRGGQQAYEQYF. In DNA form, the CDR3 reads TGTGCCAGCAGAGGGGGCCAGCAGGCCTACGAGCAGTACTTC.

The gene calls are TRBV10-3 and TRBJ1-5; D perhaps matches TRBD1 (5 bases). There are 15 residues in the CDR3. Germline CDR1 ENHRY, CDR2 SYGVKD. Deletions cut 4 bases from V and 1 base from J, with 11 bases between. As DNA, the CDR3 is TGTGCCATCAGTGCAGGGATAGAAAGCAATCAGCCCCAGCATTTT. Protein product: CAISAGIESNQPQHF.

CDR3 nucleotides: TGTGCCAGCAGCGTACCGGGACAGTCGAACACCGGGGAGCTGTTTTTT. Amino acids: CASSVPGQSNTGELFF. The chain employs TRBV11-2 and TRBJ2-2; 7 bases fit TRBD1. After removal of 5 bases from V and 0 bases from J, the junction contained 6 bases not matched to a gene. This CDR3 comprises 16 residues. The germline gives CDR1 SGHAT, CDR2 FQNNGV.

The chain combines TRBV5-5 with TRBJ2-5; D might be TRBD2 (6 bases). Germline values: CDR1 SGHKS, CDR2 YYEKEE (reference sequence). Between the trimmed V and J ends, which lost 2 bases and 1 base, there was a span of 6 bases. This CDR3 is 13 amino acids long. CDR3 region: CASSFSGQETQYF. CDR3 sequence (DNA): TGTGCCAGCAGCTTTAGCGGCCAAGAGACCCAGTACTTC.

J is TRBJ2-6 and V is TRBV27; weak D call: TRBD2 (5 bases). V lost 2 bases and J lost 3, with 8 bases in between. CDR3 length: 15 amino acids. Per the germline V gene, CDR1 is MNHEY and CDR2 is SMNVEV (reference sequence). Written as DNA, the CDR3 is TGTGCCAGCAGTTTAACGGGGAATGGGGCCAACGTCCTGACTTTC. Its translation: CASSLTGNGANVLTF.

The chain uses TRBV2 and TRBJ2-5, with 13 bases aligning to TRBD2. Germline assignment: CDR1 SNHLY and CDR2 FYNNEI. V was clipped by 6 bases and J by 7 bases; unmatched bases: 8. This CDR3 contains 15 residues. CDR3 in DNA: TGTGCCAGCAGGGTGACTAGCGGGGGGCCGGGGACCCAGTACTTC. This sequence encodes CASRVTSGGPGTQYF.

The J gene is TRBJ2-7, the V gene TRBV18; 11 bases map to TRBD1. Germline V lookup: CDR1 KGHSH, CDR2 LQKENI. The CDR3 is 15 residues long. Trimming took 4 bases from V and 3 from J; bases not matched to a gene: 5. The CDR3 DNA reads TGTGCCAGCTCACTACCCGGGACAGGGGGCTACGAGCAGTACTTC. Encoded protein: CASSLPGTGGYEQYF.

CDR3 coding DNA: TGTGCCAGCAGCTTAGGGGCCCCGAGCACAGATACGCAGTATTTT. Protein sequence: CASSLGAPSTDTQYF. This chain connects TRBV7-3 to TRBJ2-3; D perhaps matches TRBD1 (5 bases). The CDR3 loop spans 15 amino acids. Germline CDR1 is SGHTA and CDR2 is FQGTGA. V gave up 2 bases and J gave up 0 bases, with 9 bases separating them.

This rearrangement joins TRBV28 to TRBJ1-5; 7 bases align to TRBD1. From germline, CDR1 is MDHEN and CDR2 SYDVKM. J lost 7 bases, V lost 5 bases, and 8 bases had no gene match. The CDR3 is made up of 14 amino acids. The CDR3 DNA sequence: TGTGCCAGCAGTCCCCGACAGGGTGTCCAGCCCCAGCATTTT. Protein product: CASSPRQGVQPQHF.

The V call is TRBV7-2, the J call TRBJ2-2; D gene uncertain. The V and J ends lost 4 bases and 6 bases respectively, with 9 bases between them. In germline, CDR1 is SGHTA, CDR2 FQGNSA. This CDR3 has 13 amino acids. This CDR3 reads CASSSYISGELFF. Here the CDR3 DNA reads TGTGCCAGCAGCTCATACATTTCCGGGGAGCTGTTTTTT. Full variable domain (missing parts from reference TRBV7-2 and TRBJ2-2): GAGVSQSPSNKVTEKGKDVELRCDPISGHTALYWYRQSLGQGLEFLIYFQGNSAPDKSGLPSDRFSAERTGGSVSTLTIQRTQQEDSAVYLCASSSYISGELFFGEGSRLTVL.

The rearrangement uses TRBV30 and TRBJ1-2; 9 positions agree with TRBD1. This CDR3 has 12 residues. From germline, CDR1 is GTSNPN and CDR2 SVGIG (reference sequence). V lost 5 bases to trimming and J lost 5 bases; unmatched junction nucleotides: 3. The CDR3 DNA reads TGTGCCTGGGGTGACAGGGGGTATGGCTACACCTTC. Protein sequence: CAWGDRGYGYTF.

The CDR3: CASSPLGSYEQYF. The CDR3 coding sequence is TGTGCCAGCAGCCCCCTAGGATCCTACGAGCAGTACTTC. The chain couples TRBV9 to TRBJ2-7; the D is unclear. The CDR3 covers 13 residues. Germline assignment: CDR1 SGDLS and CDR2 YYNGEE. The V gene lost 4 bases and the J gene lost 1 base, with 9 bases spanning the gap.

V usage is TRBV21-1 and J usage is TRBJ1-2. TRBV21-1 represents a pseudogene. This CDR3 comprises 20 residues. CDR3 residues: CASSKAESILSPQKDYGYTF. The CDR3 DNA reads as TGTGCCAGCAGCAAAGCCGAAAGTATCCTTAGCCCGCAGAAAGACTATGGCTACACCTTC.

The chain links TRBV6-1 to TRBJ1-2; perhaps TRBD1 as D (5 bases). Germline loops: CDR1 MNHNS, CDR2 SASEGT. V lost 7 bases and J 1 base, leaving 16 bases between the germline ends. The CDR3 contains 15 residues. For the CDR3, the DNA is TGTGCCAGCATCAACCGGCAGGGTCTTAACTATGGCTACACCTTC. Encoded protein: CASINRQGLNYGYTF.